This T cell receptor beta chain was retrieved from a study of graft-versus-host responses after intestinal transplantation. Data came from immunoSEQ multiplex PCR; TCRdb stores just in-frame clones and leaves some out. The top ten clones hold around 0.72% of a sample with about 26,000 clones, about 81% of them seen once. Turning to this clone: Its antigen is currently unknown.

The CDR3 covers 16 residues. Germline assignment: CDR1 SGHNT and CDR2 YYREEE (reference sequence). Trimming removed 3 bases at V and 1 base at J, with 14 bases between. The chain recombines TRBV5-4 with TRBJ1-3; TRBD1 is a possible D gene (5 bases). The sample consisted of unstimulated CD4+ T cells sorted from spleen or lymph node cells, taken before intestinal transplant. This sequence originates from a human donor who received an intestinal transplant. Written as DNA, the CDR3 is TGTGCCAGCAGCTCCGGGACCGCGAGGTCTGGAAACACCATATATTTT. Protein product: CASSSGTARSGNTIYF.